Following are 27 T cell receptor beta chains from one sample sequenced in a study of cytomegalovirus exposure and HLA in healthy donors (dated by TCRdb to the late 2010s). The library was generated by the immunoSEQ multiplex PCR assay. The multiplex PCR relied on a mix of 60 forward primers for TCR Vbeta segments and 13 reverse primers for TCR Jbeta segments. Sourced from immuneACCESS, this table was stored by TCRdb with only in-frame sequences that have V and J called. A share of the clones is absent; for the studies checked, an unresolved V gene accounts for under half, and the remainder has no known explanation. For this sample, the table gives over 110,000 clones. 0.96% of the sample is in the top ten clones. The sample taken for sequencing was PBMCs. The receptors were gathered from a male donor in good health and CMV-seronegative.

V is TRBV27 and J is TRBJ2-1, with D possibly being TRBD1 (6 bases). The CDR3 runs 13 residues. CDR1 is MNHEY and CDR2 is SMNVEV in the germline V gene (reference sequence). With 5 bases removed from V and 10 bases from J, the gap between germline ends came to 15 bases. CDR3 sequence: CASSPGTPGEQFF. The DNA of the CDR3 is TGTGCCAGCAGTCCCGGGACACCCGGGGAGCAGTTCTTC.

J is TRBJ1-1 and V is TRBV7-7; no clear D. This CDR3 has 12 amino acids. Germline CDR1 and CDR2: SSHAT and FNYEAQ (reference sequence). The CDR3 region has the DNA TGTGCTAGTAAACAGCAGAACACTGAAGCTTTCTTT. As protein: CASKQQNTEAFF.

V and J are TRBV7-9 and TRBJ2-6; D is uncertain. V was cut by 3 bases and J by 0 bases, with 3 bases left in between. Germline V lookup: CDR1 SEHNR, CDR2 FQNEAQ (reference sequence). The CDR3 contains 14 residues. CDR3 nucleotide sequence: TGTGCCAGCAGCTTTAGCTCTGGGGCCAACGTCCTGACTTTC. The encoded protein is CASSFSSGANVLTF.

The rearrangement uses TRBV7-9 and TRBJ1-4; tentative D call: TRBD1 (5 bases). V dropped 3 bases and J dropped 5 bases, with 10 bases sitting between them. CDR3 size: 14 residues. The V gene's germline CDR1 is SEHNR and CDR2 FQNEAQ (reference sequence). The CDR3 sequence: CASSFGGLNEKLFF. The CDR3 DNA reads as TGTGCCAGCAGCTTCGGGGGGTTGAATGAAAAACTGTTTTTT.

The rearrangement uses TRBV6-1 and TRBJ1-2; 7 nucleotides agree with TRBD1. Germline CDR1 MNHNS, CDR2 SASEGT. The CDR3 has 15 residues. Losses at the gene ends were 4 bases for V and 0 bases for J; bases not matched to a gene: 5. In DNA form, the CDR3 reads TGTGCCAGCAGTGTCGGACAGGAGCCTAACTATGGCTACACCTTC. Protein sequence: CASSVGQEPNYGYTF.

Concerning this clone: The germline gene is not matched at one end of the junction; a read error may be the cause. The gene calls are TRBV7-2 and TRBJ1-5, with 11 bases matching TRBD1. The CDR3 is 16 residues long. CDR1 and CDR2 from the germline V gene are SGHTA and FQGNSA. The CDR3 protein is CASSVDRTGGKQPQHF. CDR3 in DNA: TGTGCCAGCAGCGTCGACCGGACAGGGGGCAAACAGCCCCAGCATTTT.

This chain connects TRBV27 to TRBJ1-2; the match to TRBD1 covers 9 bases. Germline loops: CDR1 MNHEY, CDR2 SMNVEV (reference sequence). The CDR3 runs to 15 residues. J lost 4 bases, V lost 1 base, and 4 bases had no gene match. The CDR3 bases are TGTGCCAGCAGTTTATTGGGGACAGGGAGCTATGGCTACACCTTC. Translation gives CASSLLGTGSYGYTF.

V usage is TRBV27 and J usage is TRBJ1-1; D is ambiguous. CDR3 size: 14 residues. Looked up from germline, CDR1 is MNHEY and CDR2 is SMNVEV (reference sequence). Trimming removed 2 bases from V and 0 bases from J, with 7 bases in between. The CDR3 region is CASSLNLMNTEAFF. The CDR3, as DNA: TGTGCCAGCAGTTTAAACTTGATGAACACTGAAGCTTTCTTT.

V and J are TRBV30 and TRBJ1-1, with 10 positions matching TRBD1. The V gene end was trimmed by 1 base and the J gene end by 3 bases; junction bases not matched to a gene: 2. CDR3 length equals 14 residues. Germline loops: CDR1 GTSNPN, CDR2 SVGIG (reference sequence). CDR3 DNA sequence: TGTGCCTGGAGTGGGGGACAGGGGCACACTGAAGCTTTCTTT. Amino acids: CAWSGGQGHTEAFF.

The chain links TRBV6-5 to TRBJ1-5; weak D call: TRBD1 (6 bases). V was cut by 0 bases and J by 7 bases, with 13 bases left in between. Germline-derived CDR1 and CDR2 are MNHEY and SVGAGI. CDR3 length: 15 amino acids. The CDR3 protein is CASSYSSAGEQPQHF. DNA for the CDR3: TGTGCCAGCAGTTACTCGTCGGCAGGGGAGCAGCCCCAGCATTTT.

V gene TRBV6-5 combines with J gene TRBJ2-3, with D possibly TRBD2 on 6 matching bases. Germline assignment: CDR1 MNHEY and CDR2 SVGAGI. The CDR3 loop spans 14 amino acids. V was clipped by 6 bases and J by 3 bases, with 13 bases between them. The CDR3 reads CASREGVETDTQYF. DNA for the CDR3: TGTGCCAGCAGGGAGGGTGTGGAAACAGATACGCAGTATTTT.

The CDR3 spells CAWSFQRTDKYEQYF. The CDR3 DNA is TGTGCCTGGAGTTTTCAACGGACAGATAAGTACGAGCAGTACTTC. The rearrangement uses TRBV30 and TRBJ2-7; tentative D call: TRBD1 (6 bases). The CDR3 contains 15 residues. Deletions cut 2 bases from V and 4 bases from J, with 18 bases between. The germline CDR1 and CDR2 sequences are GTSNPN and SVGIG (reference sequence).

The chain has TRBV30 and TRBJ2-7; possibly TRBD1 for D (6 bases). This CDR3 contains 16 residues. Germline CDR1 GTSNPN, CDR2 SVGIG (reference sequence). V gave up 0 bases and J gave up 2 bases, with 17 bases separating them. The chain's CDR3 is CAWSVSLPGAPYEQYF. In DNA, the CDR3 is TGTGCCTGGAGTGTAAGCCTCCCAGGGGCCCCCTACGAGCAGTACTTC.

The CDR3 DNA sequence: TGTGCCAGCAGCTTAGAAAGCGGGAGTACTGATGAGCAGTTCTTC. Residues: CASSLESGSTDEQFF. The rearrangement links TRBV7-9 to TRBJ2-1; TRBD2 matches 8 bases. Losses at the gene ends were 1 base for V and 8 bases for J; bases not matched to a gene: 7. This CDR3 contains 15 residues. CDR1 is SEHNR and CDR2 is FQNEAQ in the germline V gene (reference sequence).

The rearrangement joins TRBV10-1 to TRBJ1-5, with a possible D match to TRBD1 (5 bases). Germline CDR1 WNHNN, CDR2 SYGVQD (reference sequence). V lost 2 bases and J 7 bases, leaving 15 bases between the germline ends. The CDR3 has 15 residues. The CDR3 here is CASSERPGQGQPQHF. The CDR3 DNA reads TGCGCCAGCAGTGAGCGTCCAGGGCAAGGACAGCCCCAGCATTTT.

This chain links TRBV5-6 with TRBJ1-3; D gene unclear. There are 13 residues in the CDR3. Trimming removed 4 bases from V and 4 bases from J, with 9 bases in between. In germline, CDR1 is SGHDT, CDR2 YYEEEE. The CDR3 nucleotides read TGTGCCAGCAGCGGAGCCTCGGGAAACACCATATATTTT. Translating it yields CASSGASGNTIYF.

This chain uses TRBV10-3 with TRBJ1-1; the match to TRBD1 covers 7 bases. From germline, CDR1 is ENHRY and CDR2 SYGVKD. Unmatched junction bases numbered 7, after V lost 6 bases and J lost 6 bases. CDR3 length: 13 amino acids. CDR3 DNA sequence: TGTGCCATCAGACGGGACAGTCGATCTGAAGCTTTCTTT. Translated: CAIRRDSRSEAFF.

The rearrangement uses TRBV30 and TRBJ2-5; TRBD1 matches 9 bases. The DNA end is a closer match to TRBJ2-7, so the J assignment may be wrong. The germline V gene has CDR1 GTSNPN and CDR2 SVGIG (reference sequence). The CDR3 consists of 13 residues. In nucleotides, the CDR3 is TGTGCCTGGATGACAGGGGGCTCCTACGAGCAGTACTTC. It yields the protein CAWMTGGSYEQYF.

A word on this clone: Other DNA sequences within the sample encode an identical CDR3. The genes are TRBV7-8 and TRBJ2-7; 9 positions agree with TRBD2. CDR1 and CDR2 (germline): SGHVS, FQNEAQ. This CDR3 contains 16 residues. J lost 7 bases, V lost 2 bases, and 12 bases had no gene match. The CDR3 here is CASSLLNSGSSYEQYF. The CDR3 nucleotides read TGTGCCAGCAGCTTATTGAATAGCGGGAGTTCATATGAGCAGTACTTC.

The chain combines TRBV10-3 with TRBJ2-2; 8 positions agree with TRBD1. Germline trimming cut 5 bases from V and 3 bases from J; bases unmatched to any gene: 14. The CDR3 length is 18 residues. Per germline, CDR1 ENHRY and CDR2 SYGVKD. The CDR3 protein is CAISPSQPGQVDTGELFF. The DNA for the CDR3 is TGTGCCATCAGTCCCTCCCAACCGGGACAGGTTGACACCGGGGAGCTGTTTTTT.

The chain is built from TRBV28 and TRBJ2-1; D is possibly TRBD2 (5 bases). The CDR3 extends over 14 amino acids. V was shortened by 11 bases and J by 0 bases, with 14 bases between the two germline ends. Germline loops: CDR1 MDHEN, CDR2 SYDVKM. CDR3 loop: CASEEASSYNEQFF. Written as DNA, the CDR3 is TGTGCCTCCGAGGAGGCAAGCTCCTACAATGAGCAGTTCTTC.

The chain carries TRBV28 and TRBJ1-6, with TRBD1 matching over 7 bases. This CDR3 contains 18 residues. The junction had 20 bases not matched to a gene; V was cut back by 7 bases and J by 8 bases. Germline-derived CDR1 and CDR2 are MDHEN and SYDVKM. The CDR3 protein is CASTEGTVWPGTDSPLHF. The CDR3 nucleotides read TGTGCCAGCACCGAGGGGACAGTTTGGCCCGGAACGGATTCACCCCTCCACTTT.

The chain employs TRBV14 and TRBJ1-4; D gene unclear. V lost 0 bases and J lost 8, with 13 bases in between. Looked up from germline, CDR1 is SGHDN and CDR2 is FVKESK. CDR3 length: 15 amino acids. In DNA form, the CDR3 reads TGTGCCAGCAGCCAAGATTTATTCTCGGGAGAAAAACTGTTTTTT. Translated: CASSQDLFSGEKLFF. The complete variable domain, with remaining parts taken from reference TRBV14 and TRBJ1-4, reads EAGVTQFPSHSVIEKGQTVTLRCDPISGHDNLYWYRRVMGKEIKFLLHFVKESKQDESGMPNNRFLAERTGGTYSTLKVQPAELEDSGVYFCASSQDLFSGEKLFFGSGTQLSVL.

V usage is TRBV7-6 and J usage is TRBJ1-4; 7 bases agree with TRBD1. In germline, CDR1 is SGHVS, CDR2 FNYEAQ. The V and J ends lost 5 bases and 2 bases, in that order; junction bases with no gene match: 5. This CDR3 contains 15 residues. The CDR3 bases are TGTGCCAGCAGCCCTAGACAGGGTACTAATGAAAAACTGTTTTTT. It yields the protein CASSPRQGTNEKLFF. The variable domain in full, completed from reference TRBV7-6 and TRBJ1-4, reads GAGVSQSPRYKVTKRGQDVALRCDPISGHVSLYWYRQALGQGPEFLTYFNYEAQQDKSGLPNDRFSAERPEGSISTLTIQRTEQRDSAMYRCASSPRQGTNEKLFFGSGTQLSVL.

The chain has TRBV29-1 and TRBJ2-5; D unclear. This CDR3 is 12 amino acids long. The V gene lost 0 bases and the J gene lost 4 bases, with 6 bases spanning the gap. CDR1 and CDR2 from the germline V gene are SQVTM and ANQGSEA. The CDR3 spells CSVEDWRETQYF. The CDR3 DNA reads TGCAGCGTTGAAGACTGGAGAGAGACCCAGTACTTC. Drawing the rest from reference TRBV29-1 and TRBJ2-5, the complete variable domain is SAVISQKPSRDICQRGTSLTIQCQVDSQVTMMFWYRQQPGQSLTLIATANQGSEATYESGFVIDKFPISRPNLTFSTLTVSNMSPEDSSIYLCSVEDWRETQYFGPGTRLLVL.

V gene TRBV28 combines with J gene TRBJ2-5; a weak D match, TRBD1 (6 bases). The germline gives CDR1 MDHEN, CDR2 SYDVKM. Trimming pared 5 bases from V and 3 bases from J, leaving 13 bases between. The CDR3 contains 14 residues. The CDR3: CASSETGSEETQYF. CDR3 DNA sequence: TGTGCCAGCAGTGAAACAGGGTCCGAAGAGACCCAGTACTTC.

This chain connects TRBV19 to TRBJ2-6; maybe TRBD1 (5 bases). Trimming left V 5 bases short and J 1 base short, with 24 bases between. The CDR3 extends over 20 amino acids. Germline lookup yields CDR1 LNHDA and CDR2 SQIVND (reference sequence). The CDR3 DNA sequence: TGTGCCAGTAGTCAGTTGGCAGGGCGAGCTTCTCTTTCTGGGGCCAACGTCCTGACTTTC. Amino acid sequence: CASSQLAGRASLSGANVLTF.